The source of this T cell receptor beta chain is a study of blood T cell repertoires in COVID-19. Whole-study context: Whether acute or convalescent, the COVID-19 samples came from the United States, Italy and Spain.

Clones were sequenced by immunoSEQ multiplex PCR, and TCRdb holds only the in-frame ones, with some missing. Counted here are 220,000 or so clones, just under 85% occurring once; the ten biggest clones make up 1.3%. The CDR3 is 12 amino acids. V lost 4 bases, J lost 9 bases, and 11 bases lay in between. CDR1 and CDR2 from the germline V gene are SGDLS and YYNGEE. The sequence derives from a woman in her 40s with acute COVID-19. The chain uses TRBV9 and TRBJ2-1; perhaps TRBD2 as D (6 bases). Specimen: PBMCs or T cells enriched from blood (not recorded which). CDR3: CASSPGAGEQFF. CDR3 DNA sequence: TGTGCCAGCAGCCCTGGAGCGGGTGAGCAGTTCTTC.